This T cell receptor (beta chain) comes out of a study of PD-L1 blockade in urothelial cancer. Whole-study context: Blood analysis was done at 3 weeks (second dose) and 6 weeks after treatment began. Blood-derived samples held a median around 140,000 T cells.

Trimming at V came to 2 bases and at J to 7 bases, leaving 13 bases not matched to a gene. The CDR3 has 17 residues. The germline V gene has CDR1 SGHRS and CDR2 YFSETQ. The time point: peripheral blood 6 weeks after treatment start. Method: immunoSEQ multiplex PCR; TCRdb's copy keeps in-frame clones and lacks some. The sample shows over 100,000 clones, roughly 90% of them seen only once. The sequencing here drew on PBMCs, taken around atezolizumab (anti-PD-L1) treatment. This TCR came from a man aged 60 to 69 with urothelial cancer. The chain carries TRBV5-1 and TRBJ2-7; 12 positions match TRBD1. The CDR3, as DNA: TGCGCCAGCAGCTTACTACAAGCGGGACAGGGGGCTGGGGAGCAGTACTTC. Amino acid sequence: CASSLLQAGQGAGEQYF.